This TCR beta chain was recorded in a study of glioma-infiltrating T cells. Study-wide results and limits: Above-expected tissue-blood divergence occurred in all gliomas, most in low-grade ones. CDR3 overlap between tissue and blood was very small.

This clonotype was detected many times. Its cognate antigen is unknown. The iRepertoire nested amplicon-rescue multiplex PCR amplified TCR alpha and beta CDR3s from RNA. For one-step reverse transcription and amplification, about 85-400 ng of tissue mRNA or PBMC total RNA was used. MiXCR, run by TCRdb on the multiplex PCR reads, gives a single entry per CDR3 protein. The sample lists approximately 120,000 distinct CDR3 sequences, approximately 25% occurring once. Between the trimmed V and J ends, which lost 6 bases and 1 base, there was a span of 15 bases. This CDR3 is 15 amino acids long. This TCR was recovered from a human donor with low-grade glioma or glioblastoma, undergoing nonglioma brain surgery, or in good health (not recorded which). The V gene is TRBV12-3 or TRBV12-4, the J gene TRBJ1-1, with D perhaps matching TRBD1 (6 bases). Sequenced: glioma tissue, nonneoplastic brain tissue, or PBMCs (not recorded which). CDR3 coding DNA: TGTGCCAGCAGGCACCAGACAGGCTCGAACACTGAAGCTTTCTTT. Its protein product is CASRHQTGSNTEAFF.